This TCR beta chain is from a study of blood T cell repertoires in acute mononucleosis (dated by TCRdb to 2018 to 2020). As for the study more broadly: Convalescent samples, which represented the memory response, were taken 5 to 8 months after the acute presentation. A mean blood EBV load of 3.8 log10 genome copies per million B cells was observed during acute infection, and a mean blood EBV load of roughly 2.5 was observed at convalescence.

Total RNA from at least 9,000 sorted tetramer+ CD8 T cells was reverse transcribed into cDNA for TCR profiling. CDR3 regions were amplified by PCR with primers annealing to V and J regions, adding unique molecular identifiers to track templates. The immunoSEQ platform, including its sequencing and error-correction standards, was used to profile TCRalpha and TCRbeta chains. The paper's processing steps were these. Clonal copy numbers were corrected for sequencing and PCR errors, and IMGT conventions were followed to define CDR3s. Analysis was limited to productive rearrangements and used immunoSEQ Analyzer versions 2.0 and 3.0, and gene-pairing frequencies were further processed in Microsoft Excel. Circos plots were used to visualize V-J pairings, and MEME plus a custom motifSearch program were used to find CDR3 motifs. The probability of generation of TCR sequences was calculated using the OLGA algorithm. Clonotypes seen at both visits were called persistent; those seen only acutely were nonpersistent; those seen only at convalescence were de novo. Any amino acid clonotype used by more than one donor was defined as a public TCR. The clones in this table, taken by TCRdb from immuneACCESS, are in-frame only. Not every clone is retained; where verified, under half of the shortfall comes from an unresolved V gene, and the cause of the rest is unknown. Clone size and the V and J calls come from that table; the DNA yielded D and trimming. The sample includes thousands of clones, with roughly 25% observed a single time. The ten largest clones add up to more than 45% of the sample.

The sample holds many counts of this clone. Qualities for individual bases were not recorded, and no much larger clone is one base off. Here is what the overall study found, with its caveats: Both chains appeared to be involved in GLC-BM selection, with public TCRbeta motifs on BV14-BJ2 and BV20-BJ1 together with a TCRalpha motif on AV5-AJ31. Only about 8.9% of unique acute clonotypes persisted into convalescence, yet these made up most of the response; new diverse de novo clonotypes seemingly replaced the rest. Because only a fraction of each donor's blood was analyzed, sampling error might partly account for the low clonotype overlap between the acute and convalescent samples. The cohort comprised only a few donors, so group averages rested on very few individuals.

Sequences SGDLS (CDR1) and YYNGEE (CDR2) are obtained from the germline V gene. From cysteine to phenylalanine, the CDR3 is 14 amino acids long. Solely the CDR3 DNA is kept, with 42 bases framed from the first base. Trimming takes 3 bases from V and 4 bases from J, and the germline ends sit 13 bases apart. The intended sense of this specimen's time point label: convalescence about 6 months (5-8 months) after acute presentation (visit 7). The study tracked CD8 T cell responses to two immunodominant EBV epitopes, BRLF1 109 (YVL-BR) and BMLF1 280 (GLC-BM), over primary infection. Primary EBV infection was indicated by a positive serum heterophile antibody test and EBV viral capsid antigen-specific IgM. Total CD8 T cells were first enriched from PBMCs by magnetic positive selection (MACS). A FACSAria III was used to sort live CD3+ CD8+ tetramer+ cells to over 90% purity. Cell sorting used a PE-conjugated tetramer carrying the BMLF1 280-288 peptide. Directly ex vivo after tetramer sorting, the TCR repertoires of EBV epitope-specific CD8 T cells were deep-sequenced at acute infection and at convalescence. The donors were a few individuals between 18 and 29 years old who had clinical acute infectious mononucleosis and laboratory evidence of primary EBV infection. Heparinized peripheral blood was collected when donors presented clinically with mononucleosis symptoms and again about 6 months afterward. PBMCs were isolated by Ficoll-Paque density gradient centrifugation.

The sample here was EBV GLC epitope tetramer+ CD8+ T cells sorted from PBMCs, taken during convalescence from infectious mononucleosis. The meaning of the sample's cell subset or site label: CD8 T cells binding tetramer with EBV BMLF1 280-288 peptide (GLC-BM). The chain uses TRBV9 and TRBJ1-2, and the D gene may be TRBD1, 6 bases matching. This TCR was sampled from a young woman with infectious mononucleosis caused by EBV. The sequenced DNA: TGTGCCAGCAGCGACGAGGGGGGGCCCTATGGCTACACCTTC. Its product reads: CASSDEGGPYGYTF.